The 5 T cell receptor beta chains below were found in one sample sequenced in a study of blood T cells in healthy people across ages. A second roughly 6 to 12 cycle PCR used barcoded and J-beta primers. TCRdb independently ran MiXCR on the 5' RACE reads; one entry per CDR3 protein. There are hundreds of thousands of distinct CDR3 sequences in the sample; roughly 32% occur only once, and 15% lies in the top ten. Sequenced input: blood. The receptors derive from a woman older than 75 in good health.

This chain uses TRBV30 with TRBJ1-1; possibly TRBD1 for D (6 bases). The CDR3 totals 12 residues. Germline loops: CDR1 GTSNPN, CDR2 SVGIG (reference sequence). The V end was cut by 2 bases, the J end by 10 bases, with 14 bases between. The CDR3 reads CAWSPPGGGAFF. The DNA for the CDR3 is TGTGCCTGGAGTCCCCCTGGAGGGGGAGCTTTCTTT.

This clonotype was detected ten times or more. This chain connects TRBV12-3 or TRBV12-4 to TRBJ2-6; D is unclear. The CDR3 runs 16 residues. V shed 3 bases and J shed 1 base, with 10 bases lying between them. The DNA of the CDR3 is TGTGCCAGCAGTTTTATAGGAAGGTCTGGGGCCAACGTCCTGACTTTC. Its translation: CASSFIGRSGANVLTF.

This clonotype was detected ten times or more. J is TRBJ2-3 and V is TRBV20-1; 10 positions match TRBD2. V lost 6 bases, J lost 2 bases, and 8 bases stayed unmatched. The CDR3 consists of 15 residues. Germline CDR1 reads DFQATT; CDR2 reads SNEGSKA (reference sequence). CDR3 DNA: TGCAGTGCCCTCAAACTAGCGGGGTCCACAGATACGCAGTATTTT. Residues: CSALKLAGSTDTQYF.

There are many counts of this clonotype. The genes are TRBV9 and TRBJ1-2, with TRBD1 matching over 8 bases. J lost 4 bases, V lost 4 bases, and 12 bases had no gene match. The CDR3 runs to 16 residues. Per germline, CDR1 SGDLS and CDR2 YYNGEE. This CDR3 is CASSQVAGGGRYGYTF. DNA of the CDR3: TGTGCCAGCAGCCAAGTGGCAGGGGGCGGTCGCTATGGCTACACCTTC.

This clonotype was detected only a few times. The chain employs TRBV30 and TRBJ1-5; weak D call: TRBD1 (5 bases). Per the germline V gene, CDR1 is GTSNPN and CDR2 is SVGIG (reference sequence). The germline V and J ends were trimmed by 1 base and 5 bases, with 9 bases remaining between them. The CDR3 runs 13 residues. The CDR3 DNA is TGTGCCTGGAGTGGTTCAGGGCATCAGCCCCAGCATTTT. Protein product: CAWSGSGHQPQHF.